The clone carrying this TCR beta chain was counted between two and nine times. Method: immunoSEQ multiplex PCR; TCRdb's copy keeps in-frame clones and lacks some. The table shows 25,000 to 35,000 clones, with roughly 78% occurring only once. The record originates from a study of T cell responses to AZD1222 COVID-19 vaccine. CDR3 size: 15 residues. The germline V gene has CDR1 SGHVS and CDR2 FNYEAQ. Trimming stripped 0 bases from V and 0 bases from J, with 6 bases between. The sequences come from peripheral blood, collected on day 0 of AZD1222 vaccination. This clonotype originated in an adult in good health. V gene TRBV7-6 combines with J gene TRBJ1-5; no firm D call. The CDR3 here is CASSLAPNSNQPQHF. The CDR3 nucleotides read TGTGCCAGCAGCTTAGCGCCAAATAGCAATCAGCCCCAGCATTTT.